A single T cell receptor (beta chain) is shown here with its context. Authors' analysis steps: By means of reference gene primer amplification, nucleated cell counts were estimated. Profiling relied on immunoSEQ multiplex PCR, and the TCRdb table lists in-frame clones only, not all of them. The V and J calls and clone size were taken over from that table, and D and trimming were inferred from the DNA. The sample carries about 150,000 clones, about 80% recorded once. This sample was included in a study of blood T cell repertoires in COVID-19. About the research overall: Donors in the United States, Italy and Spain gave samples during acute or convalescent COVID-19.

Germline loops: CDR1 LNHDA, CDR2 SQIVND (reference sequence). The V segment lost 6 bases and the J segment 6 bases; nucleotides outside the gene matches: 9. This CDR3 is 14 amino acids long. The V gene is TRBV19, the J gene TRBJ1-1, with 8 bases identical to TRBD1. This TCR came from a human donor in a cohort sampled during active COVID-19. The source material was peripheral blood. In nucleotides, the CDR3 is TGTGCCAGTAGGAACCAGGGGGCGCGCGCTGAAGCTTTCTTT. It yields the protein CASRNQGARAEAFF.